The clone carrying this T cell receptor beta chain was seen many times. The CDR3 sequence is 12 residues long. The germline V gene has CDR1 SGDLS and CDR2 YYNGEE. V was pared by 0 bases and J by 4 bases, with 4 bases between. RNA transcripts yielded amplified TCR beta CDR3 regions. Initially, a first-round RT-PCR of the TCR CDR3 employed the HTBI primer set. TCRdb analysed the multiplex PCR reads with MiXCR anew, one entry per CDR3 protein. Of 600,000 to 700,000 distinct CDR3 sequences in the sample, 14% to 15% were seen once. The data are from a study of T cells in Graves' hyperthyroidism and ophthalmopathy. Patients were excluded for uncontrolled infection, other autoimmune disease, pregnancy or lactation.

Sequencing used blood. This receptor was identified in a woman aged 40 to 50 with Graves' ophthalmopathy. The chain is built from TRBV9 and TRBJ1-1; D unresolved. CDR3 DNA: TGTGCCAGCAGCGTAGAAGGCACTGAAGCTTTCTTT. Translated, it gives CASSVEGTEAFF.